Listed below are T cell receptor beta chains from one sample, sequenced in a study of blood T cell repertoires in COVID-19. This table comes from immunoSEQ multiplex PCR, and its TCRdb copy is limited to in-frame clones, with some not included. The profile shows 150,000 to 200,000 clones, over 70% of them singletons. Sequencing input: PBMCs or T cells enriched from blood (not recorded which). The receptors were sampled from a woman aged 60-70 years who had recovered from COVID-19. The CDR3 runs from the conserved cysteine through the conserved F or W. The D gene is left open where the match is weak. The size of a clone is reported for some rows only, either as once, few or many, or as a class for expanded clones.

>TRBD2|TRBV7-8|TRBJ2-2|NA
CASTLGGENTGELFF
TGTGCCAGCACCCTCGGGGGGGAGAACACCGGGGAGCTGTTTTTT
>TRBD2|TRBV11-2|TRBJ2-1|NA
CASTDPPGTRYDEQFF
TGTGCCAGCACCGACCCTCCCGGGACTAGATATGATGAGCAGTTCTTC
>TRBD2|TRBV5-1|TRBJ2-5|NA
CASSLEGGGAPETQYF
TGCGCCAGCAGCTTGGAAGGCGGGGGGGCCCCTGAGACCCAGTACTTC
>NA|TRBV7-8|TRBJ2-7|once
CASSLFRLAVEQYF
TGTGCCAGCAGCTTATTCAGACTGGCTGTGGAGCAGTACTTC
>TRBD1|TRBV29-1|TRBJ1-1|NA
CSVTGATVNTEAFF
TGCAGCGTAACAGGGGCCACGGTGAACACTGAAGCTTTCTTT
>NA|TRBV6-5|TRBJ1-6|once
CASSYQGSYNSPLHF
TGTGCCAGCAGTTATCAGGGATCCTATAATTCACCCCTCCACTTT
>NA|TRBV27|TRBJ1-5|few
CASSKQGYSNQPQHF
TGTGCCAGCAGTAAACAGGGATATAGCAATCAGCCCCAGCATTTT
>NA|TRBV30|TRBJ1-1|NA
CAWSWGGGTEAFF
TGTGCCTGGAGCTGGGGGGGAGGGACTGAAGCTTTCTTT
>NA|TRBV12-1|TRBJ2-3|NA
CASSCGQGTSTDTQYF
TGTGCCAGCAGCTGCGGACAGGGTACTAGCACAGATACGCAGTATTTT
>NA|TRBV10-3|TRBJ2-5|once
CAISGVQETQYF
TGTGCCATCAGCGGGGTACAAGAGACCCAGTACTTC